The 27 T cell receptor beta chains below come from one sample, sequenced in a study of early T cells in non-severe SARS-CoV-2 infection. TCRdb ran MiXCR on the 5' RACE reads and lists one entry per CDR3 protein. The sample holds some 100,000 distinct CDR3 sequences; under 15% are singletons and the top ten take approximately 0.62%. Sample: whole blood. These receptors were taken from an adult who was a healthcare worker with PCR-confirmed SARS-CoV-2 infection or an uninfected control (not recorded which).

This clonotype was counted ten times or more. The chain joins TRBV5-4 to TRBJ2-5; D is ambiguous. Trimming removed 0 bases from V and 1 base from J, with 7 bases in between. From germline, CDR1 is SGHNT and CDR2 YYREEE (reference sequence). The CDR3 runs 14 residues. In DNA, the CDR3 is TGTGCCAGCAGCTTGGTAACTTCCCAAGAGACCCAGTACTTC. It yields the protein CASSLVTSQETQYF.

The gene calls are TRBV27 and TRBJ1-5, with TRBD1 matching over 8 bases. This CDR3 has 14 residues. J was trimmed by 7 bases and V by 2 bases; bases with no gene match: 4. In germline, CDR1 is MNHEY, CDR2 SMNVEV (reference sequence). The CDR3 loop is CASSLRTGLQPQHF. CDR3 DNA: TGTGCCAGCAGTTTACGGACAGGGTTACAGCCCCAGCATTTT.

This clonotype was counted only a few times. The genes are TRBV5-1 and TRBJ2-1; TRBD1 aligns across 10 bases. Trimming took 5 bases from V and 7 from J; bases not matched to a gene: 6. The CDR3 totals 14 residues. Germline V gene data show CDR1 as SGHRS and CDR2 as YFSETQ. The CDR3 DNA is TGCGCCAGCAGGGCTGACAGGGGGCGGAATGAGCAGTTCTTC. Residues: CASRADRGRNEQFF.

This clonotype was seen at least ten times. V usage is TRBV6-5 and J usage is TRBJ1-1, with 7 bases fitting TRBD1. The CDR3 is made up of 12 amino acids. J was trimmed by 5 bases and V by 6 bases; bases with no gene match: 3. Germline V gene sequence: CDR1 MNHEY, CDR2 SVGAGI. CDR3 region: CASSRGGTEAFF. The CDR3 bases are TGTGCCAGCAGCAGGGGGGGGACTGAAGCTTTCTTT.

The chain is built from TRBV20-1 and TRBJ2-3, with TRBD2 as a possible D gene (7 bases). CDR3 size: 15 residues. Trimming cost V 2 bases and J 3 bases, with 15 bases left between them. CDR1 DFQATT and CDR2 SNEGSKA come from the germline V gene (reference sequence). CDR3 nucleotide sequence: TGCAGTGCTAGATTCCGGGGGGCGGGAACAGATACGCAGTATTTT. Its translation: CSARFRGAGTDTQYF.

This clonotype was seen only a few times. The genes are TRBV12-3 or TRBV12-4 and TRBJ1-1; D call uncertain. The CDR3 runs 10 residues. The V end lost 5 bases, the J end lost 8 bases, and 6 bases lay between the germline ends. CDR3 sequence reads: CASSPCEAFF. As DNA, the CDR3 is TGTGCCAGCAGTCCATGCGAAGCTTTCTTT.

The chain is built from TRBV24-1 and TRBJ2-2, with no clear D. Trimming cost V 1 base and J 0 bases, with 5 bases left between them. The germline CDR1 and CDR2 sequences are KGHDR and SFDVKD. This CDR3 has 15 residues. CDR3 region: CATSDFSPNTGELFF. For the CDR3, the DNA is TGTGCCACCAGTGATTTCTCACCGAACACCGGGGAGCTGTTTTTT.

The sample holds a few counts of this clonotype. The V gene is TRBV7-9, the J gene TRBJ2-7; D is uncertain. The CDR3 loop spans 14 amino acids. With 1 base removed from V and 2 bases from J, the gap between germline ends came to 9 bases. Germline V gene data show CDR1 as SEHNR and CDR2 as FQNEAQ (reference sequence). CDR3 protein: CASSLGERTYEQYV. In DNA form, the CDR3 reads TGTGCCAGCAGCTTAGGAGAGAGAACCTACGAGCAGTACGTC.

The chain employs TRBV5-4 and TRBJ2-5; 11 bases align to TRBD1. CDR1 SGHNT and CDR2 YYREEE come from the germline V gene (reference sequence). Unmatched junction bases numbered 5, after V lost 3 bases and J lost 4 bases. The CDR3 sequence is 15 residues long. DNA of the CDR3: TGTGCCAGCAGCTGGGGGACAGGGGGGATAGAGACCCAGTACTTC. Protein: CASSWGTGGIETQYF.

The chain recombines TRBV2 with TRBJ2-3; 9 nucleotides align to TRBD2. Losses at the gene ends were 0 bases for V and 4 bases for J; bases not matched to a gene: 5. There are 16 residues in the CDR3. CDR1 SNHLY and CDR2 FYNNEI come from the germline V gene. DNA of the CDR3: TGTGCCAGCAGTGAAGCGTTTCGCGGGGGGGCAGATACGCAGTATTTT. Its translation is CASSEAFRGGADTQYF.

The sample holds many counts of this clonotype. The genes are TRBV10-2 and TRBJ2-3; 12 positions agree with TRBD2. The length of the CDR3 is 14 residues. Germline V gives CDR1 WSHSY, CDR2 SAAADI. The trim removed 9 bases at V and 4 bases at J, leaving 5 bases unmatched. The CDR3, as DNA: TGCGCCAGTTATCTAGCGGGGGGGCCAGATACGCAGTATTTT. This translates into CASYLAGGPDTQYF.

This chain uses TRBV6-1 with TRBJ1-5; TRBD1 matches 10 bases. Germline-derived CDR1 and CDR2 are MNHNS and SASEGT. The CDR3 length is 17 residues. V dropped 10 bases and J dropped 0; count of bases not matched to a gene: 12. The CDR3 region has the DNA TGTGCCACGTCCCGGGACAGGGGCCCAAATAGCAATCAGCCCCAGCATTTT. Protein sequence: CATSRDRGPNSNQPQHF.

This clonotype was observed a few times. The J gene is TRBJ1-2, the V gene TRBV3-1, with D uncertain. This CDR3 is built from 16 residues. Germline-derived CDR1 and CDR2 are LGHDT and YNNKEL (reference sequence). V shed 0 bases and J shed 6 bases, with 17 bases lying between them. CDR3 DNA sequence: TGTGCCAGCAGCCAAGAGTTTAAGAAGGGTTCTCATGGCTACACCTTC. It codes for CASSQEFKKGSHGYTF.

CDR3 DNA sequence: TGCGCCAGCAGGCAAGGGACAGGGAACAATGAGCAGTTCTTC. It specifies CASRQGTGNNEQFF. The rearrangement joins TRBV5-1 to TRBJ2-1; 9 bases fit TRBD1. This CDR3 has 14 residues. The germline gives CDR1 SGHRS, CDR2 YFSETQ. J lost 5 bases, V lost 5 bases, and 5 bases had no gene match.

As to this clonotype: At one end the junction does not follow the germline gene, possibly because of a read error. V usage is TRBV12-3 or TRBV12-4 and J usage is TRBJ1-3; possibly TRBD1 for D (5 bases). CDR3 length equals 17 residues. CDR3 coding DNA: TGTGCCAGCAGTTTAGTACACGTCAGGGTCTCTGAAAACACCATATATTTT. Amino acids: CASSLVHVRVSENTIYF.

This clonotype occurred many times. This rearrangement joins TRBV6-2 or TRBV6-3 to TRBJ2-2; D remains ambiguous. V lost 6 bases and J 4 bases, leaving 12 bases between the germline ends. This CDR3 region has 14 residues. Germline assignment: CDR1 MNHEY and CDR2 SVGEGT. CDR3 sequence (DNA): TGTGCCAGCAGATTGAAGTCGATCACCGGGGAGCTGTTTTTT. This gives the protein CASRLKSITGELFF.

This clonotype was counted between two and nine times. This rearrangement joins TRBV10-3 to TRBJ2-3; 14 bases are shared with TRBD2. The CDR3 has 15 amino acids. Looked up from germline, CDR1 is ENHRY and CDR2 is SYGVKD. Trimming cost V 8 bases and J 4 bases; bases outside gene matches: 5. CDR3 loop: CAIWGTSGGADTQYF. CDR3 DNA sequence: TGTGCCATCTGGGGGACTAGCGGGGGCGCAGATACGCAGTATTTT.

This clonotype was seen a few times. The chain joins TRBV24-1 to TRBJ2-1; TRBD1 matches at 8 bases. The CDR3 is 15 residues long. V dropped 3 bases and J dropped 7; count of bases not matched to a gene: 7. The germline V gene encodes CDR1 KGHDR and CDR2 SFDVKD. The CDR3 bases are TGTGCCACCAGTGATCAGGACAGGGTAAGGAATGAGCAGTTCTTC. Residues: CATSDQDRVRNEQFF.

This clonotype was detected ten times or more. V is TRBV29-1 and J is TRBJ2-3, with a tentative D call TRBD1 (6 bases). Germline V gene data show CDR1 as SQVTM and CDR2 as ANQGSEA. The V and J ends lost 5 bases and 1 base respectively, with 16 bases between them. The CDR3 runs to 15 residues. For the CDR3, the DNA is TGCAGCGTTCGCTTAACAGGGAAGGGCACAGATACGCAGTATTTT. Translating it yields CSVRLTGKGTDTQYF.

This clonotype was detected ten times or more. The V call is TRBV9, the J call TRBJ2-3, with no clear D. The V end was cut by 4 bases, the J end by 2 bases, with 11 bases between. The CDR3 has 14 residues. Germline CDR1 reads SGDLS; CDR2 reads YYNGEE. DNA of the CDR3: TGTGCCAGCAGCACCCTCAAGTCCACAGATACGCAGTATTTT. Translation gives CASSTLKSTDTQYF.

This clonotype was found a few times. The J gene is TRBJ2-1, the V gene TRBV7-2; 15 bases line up with TRBD2. The CDR3 contains 17 residues. Germline V lookup: CDR1 SGHTA, CDR2 FQGNSA. V shed 5 bases, J shed 4 bases, and the junction held 6 bases outside the gene matches. Here the CDR3 DNA reads TGTGCCAGCAGCCCGTGGACTAGCGGGGGGGAATACAATGAGCAGTTCTTC. Translating gives CASSPWTSGGEYNEQFF.

This clonotype has a handful of counts. The rearrangement joins TRBV12-3 or TRBV12-4 to TRBJ1-2; D is uncertain. The CDR3 has 11 amino acids. V was clipped by 5 bases and J by 4 bases, with 5 bases between them. Written as DNA, the CDR3 is TGTGCCAGCAGTAGGACCTATGGCTACACCTTC. It is translated as CASSRTYGYTF.

This clonotype was counted a few times. The V and J genes are TRBV24-1 and TRBJ2-1; no clear D. Trimming took 3 bases from V and 0 from J, leaving 11 bases between them. Germline V gives CDR1 KGHDR, CDR2 SFDVKD. There are 16 residues in the CDR3. The chain's CDR3 is CATSDADRSSYNEQFF. DNA for the CDR3: TGTGCCACCAGTGATGCCGACCGGAGCTCCTACAATGAGCAGTTCTTC.

The chain uses TRBV27 and TRBJ2-3; 15 bases are shared with TRBD2. This CDR3 has 19 residues. Per the germline V gene, CDR1 is MNHEY and CDR2 is SMNVEV (reference sequence). V was clipped by 5 bases and J by 4 bases; unmatched bases: 13. For the CDR3, the DNA is TGTGCCAGCAGTCCCAAGGGACTAGCGGGGGGACGGAGCTCAGATACGCAGTATTTT. As protein: CASSPKGLAGGRSSDTQYF.

This clonotype has only a few counts. V gene TRBV5-4 combines with J gene TRBJ2-3, with 9 bases matching TRBD1. The CDR3 is 16 residues long. Per the germline V gene, CDR1 is SGHNT and CDR2 is YYREEE (reference sequence). Trimming at V came to 3 bases and at J to 0 bases, leaving 5 bases not matched to a gene. The CDR3: CASSSQGQGSTDTQYF. The CDR3 DNA reads TGTGCCAGCAGCTCCCAGGGACAGGGTAGCACAGATACGCAGTATTTT.

The J gene is TRBJ2-1, the V gene TRBV3-1; 8 bases line up with TRBD1. The J segment lost 5 bases and the V segment lost 5 bases, leaving 5 bases of the junction unmatched. Germline V lookup: CDR1 LGHDT, CDR2 YNNKEL (reference sequence). The CDR3 covers 14 residues. DNA for the CDR3: TGTGCCAGCAGCTCGACAGGGGCCCACAATGAGCAGTTCTTC. This sequence encodes CASSSTGAHNEQFF.

This chain links TRBV18 with TRBJ2-2; D is ambiguous. Trimming removed 2 bases from V and 8 bases from J, with 6 bases in between. The CDR3 runs to 12 residues. Per the germline V gene, CDR1 is KGHSH and CDR2 is LQKENI. The CDR3 reads CASSPDRGELFF. The CDR3 nucleotides read TGTGCCAGCTCACCAGATCGAGGGGAGCTGTTTTTT.